A selection of T cell receptor beta chains follows, all from one sample in a study of cytomegalovirus exposure and HLA in healthy donors. Libraries were prepared by immunoSEQ multiplex PCR; TCRdb keeps only in-frame clonotypes and omits some of them. The table for this sample gives roughly 140,000 clones. Sequences were obtained from PBMCs. The receptor source for this set is a man in his forties or fifties in good health and CMV-seronegative. The CDR3 runs from the conserved cysteine through the conserved F or W. The D gene is left open where the match is weak.

d_call: -
v_call: TRBV6-6
j_call: TRBJ2-2
cdr3_aa: CASSRGQNTGELFF
cdr3_nt: TGTGCCAGCAGTCGCGGACAGAACACCGGGGAGCTGTTTTTT

d_call: -
v_call: TRBV19
j_call: TRBJ1-1
cdr3_aa: CASSTISGVTGTEAFF
cdr3_nt: TGTGCCAGTAGTACCATTTCAGGGGTTACGGGCACTGAAGCTTTCTTT

d_call: TRBD2
v_call: TRBV7-9
j_call: TRBJ2-1
cdr3_aa: CASSISGSYSEQFF
cdr3_nt: TGTGCCAGCAGTATTAGCGGGTCTTATAGTGAGCAGTTCTTC

d_call: TRBD1
v_call: TRBV29-1
j_call: TRBJ2-7
cdr3_aa: CSVRTGPYEQYF
cdr3_nt: TGCAGCGTCAGGACAGGTCCATACGAGCAGTACTTC

d_call: -
v_call: TRBV7-2
j_call: TRBJ1-1
cdr3_aa: CASSLDTNTEAFF
cdr3_nt: TGTGCCAGCAGTCTGGACACTAACACTGAAGCTTTCTTT

d_call: TRBD1
v_call: TRBV10-3
j_call: TRBJ1-2
cdr3_aa: CAITTGGFYGYTF
cdr3_nt: TGTGCCATCACTACAGGGGGCTTCTATGGCTACACCTTC

d_call: TRBD1
v_call: TRBV6-5
j_call: TRBJ2-3
cdr3_aa: CASSTYRGKDTQYF
cdr3_nt: TGTGCCAGCAGTACTTACAGGGGAAAGGATACGCAGTATTTT

d_call: -
v_call: TRBV9
j_call: TRBJ1-6
cdr3_aa: CASSIGQKSSYNSPLHF
cdr3_nt: TGTGCCAGCAGCATTGGGCAGAAGAGCTCCTATAATTCACCCCTCCACTTT

d_call: TRBD2
v_call: TRBV14
j_call: TRBJ2-5
cdr3_aa: CASSPRLAGQETQYF
cdr3_nt: TGTGCCAGCAGCCCCCGACTAGCAGGCCAAGAGACCCAGTACTTC

d_call: -
v_call: TRBV2
j_call: TRBJ1-4
cdr3_aa: CASGPGREKLFF
cdr3_nt: TGTGCCAGCGGACCGGGAAGGGAAAAACTGTTTTTT

d_call: TRBD1
v_call: TRBV4-3
j_call: TRBJ1-2
cdr3_aa: CASSSRDRATYGYTF
cdr3_nt: TGCGCCAGCAGCTCTCGGGACAGGGCTACCTATGGCTACACCTTC

d_call: TRBD1
v_call: TRBV2
j_call: TRBJ1-2
cdr3_aa: CASSEQGQGAANYGYTF
cdr3_nt: TGTGCCAGCAGTGAACAGGGACAGGGGGCGGCGAACTATGGCTACACCTTC

d_call: -
v_call: TRBV6-5
j_call: TRBJ1-1
cdr3_aa: CASSYSQNTEAFF
cdr3_nt: TGTGCCAGCAGTTACTCCCAGAACACTGAAGCTTTCTTT

d_call: -
v_call: TRBV4-2
j_call: TRBJ2-7
cdr3_aa: CASSQSLRGFYEQYF
cdr3_nt: TGTGCCAGCAGCCAGTCACTCCGGGGGTTCTACGAGCAGTACTTC

d_call: -
v_call: TRBV28
j_call: TRBJ2-3
cdr3_aa: CASKADPASTDTQYF
cdr3_nt: TGTGCCAGCAAAGCGGACCCGGCTAGCACAGATACGCAGTATTTT

d_call: -
v_call: TRBV6-6
j_call: TRBJ2-3
cdr3_aa: CASSYPPGDTQYF
cdr3_nt: TGTGCCAGCAGTTACCCCCCCGGAGATACGCAGTATTTT

d_call: -
v_call: TRBV25-1
j_call: TRBJ2-3
cdr3_aa: CASRQEPDTQYF
cdr3_nt: TGTGCCAGTCGACAGGAGCCAGATACGCAGTATTTT

d_call: -
v_call: TRBV7-6
j_call: TRBJ2-2
cdr3_aa: CTSSLGPNTGELFF
cdr3_nt: TGTACCAGCAGCTTAGGGCCGAACACCGGGGAGCTGTTTTTT

d_call: -
v_call: TRBV2
j_call: TRBJ2-7
cdr3_aa: CASSEQGWYEQYF
cdr3_nt: TGTGCCAGCAGTGAACAGGGTTGGTACGAGCAGTACTTC

d_call: TRBD1
v_call: TRBV7-2
j_call: TRBJ1-6
cdr3_aa: CASSLGGTGYSPLHF
cdr3_nt: TGTGCCAGCAGCTTAGGGGGGACAGGTTATTCACCCCTCCACTTT

d_call: TRBD1
v_call: TRBV28
j_call: TRBJ2-3
cdr3_aa: CASSSRTGRSTDTQYF
cdr3_nt: TGTGCCAGCAGTTCGAGGACAGGGCGAAGCACAGATACGCAGTATTTT

d_call: TRBD1
v_call: TRBV6-6
j_call: TRBJ1-2
cdr3_aa: CASTGTGGNGYTF
cdr3_nt: TGTGCCAGCACCGGGACAGGGGGTAATGGCTACACCTTC

d_call: TRBD1
v_call: TRBV7-9
j_call: TRBJ1-4
cdr3_aa: CASSQQGPQYLFF
cdr3_nt: TGTGCCAGCAGCCAACAGGGGCCGCAGTACCTGTTTTTT

d_call: -
v_call: TRBV27
j_call: TRBJ2-2
cdr3_aa: CAARAAGRFTGELFF
cdr3_nt: TGTGCCGCCAGAGCGGCAGGGAGGTTCACCGGGGAGCTGTTTTTT

d_call: -
v_call: TRBV25-1
j_call: TRBJ2-2
cdr3_aa: CASSEYRGATGELFF
cdr3_nt: TGTGCCAGCAGTGAATACAGGGGAGCCACCGGGGAGCTGTTTTTT

d_call: -
v_call: TRBV10-3
j_call: TRBJ1-1
cdr3_aa: CAINPGGNTEAFF
cdr3_nt: TGTGCCATCAATCCCGGGGGAAACACTGAAGCTTTCTTT

d_call: -
v_call: TRBV5-1
j_call: TRBJ2-7
cdr3_aa: CASSSASGTDYEQYF
cdr3_nt: TGCGCCAGCAGCTCAGCCTCAGGGACTGACTACGAGCAGTACTTC

d_call: TRBD1
v_call: TRBV7-2
j_call: TRBJ1-5
cdr3_aa: CASSLDTGGDQPQHF
cdr3_nt: TGTGCCAGCAGCTTGGATACAGGGGGAGATCAGCCCCAGCATTTT

d_call: -
v_call: TRBV5-4
j_call: TRBJ1-2
cdr3_aa: CASSLAGPNYGYTF
cdr3_nt: TGTGCCAGCAGCTTGGCAGGGCCTAACTATGGCTACACCTTC

d_call: TRBD2
v_call: TRBV27
j_call: TRBJ2-3
cdr3_aa: CASSSSGGNTQYF
cdr3_nt: TGTGCCAGCAGTAGTAGCGGGGGTAATACGCAGTATTTT

d_call: -
v_call: TRBV9
j_call: TRBJ2-1
cdr3_aa: CASSLRGSEYNEQFF
cdr3_nt: TGTGCCAGCAGCCTCCGAGGAAGCGAGTACAATGAGCAGTTCTTC

d_call: TRBD2
v_call: TRBV7-9
j_call: TRBJ2-7
cdr3_aa: CASSFSSGDIYEQYF
cdr3_nt: TGTGCCAGCAGCTTTTCTAGCGGGGACATCTACGAGCAGTACTTC

d_call: -
v_call: TRBV5-1
j_call: TRBJ1-3
cdr3_aa: CASSLWGGASGNTIYF
cdr3_nt: TGCGCCAGCAGCTTGTGGGGGGGAGCCTCTGGAAACACCATATATTTT

d_call: TRBD2
v_call: TRBV18
j_call: TRBJ2-7
cdr3_aa: CASSPRVVGEGDEQYF
cdr3_nt: TGTGCCAGCTCACCACGTGTAGTAGGGGAGGGAGACGAGCAGTACTTC

d_call: -
v_call: TRBV2
j_call: TRBJ1-2
cdr3_aa: CASSDSPPPGYTF
cdr3_nt: TGTGCCAGCAGTGACAGTCCTCCACCCGGCTACACCTTC

d_call: -
v_call: TRBV5-1
j_call: TRBJ2-7
cdr3_aa: CASSEGAGIYEQYF
cdr3_nt: TGCGCCAGCAGCGAGGGGGCGGGAATATACGAGCAGTACTTC

d_call: -
v_call: TRBV10-3
j_call: TRBJ1-2
cdr3_aa: CATSSTGPLLGYTF
cdr3_nt: TGTGCCACCTCTTCAACAGGGCCTCTACTCGGCTACACCTTC

d_call: TRBD2
v_call: TRBV15
j_call: TRBJ2-5
cdr3_aa: CATSRPGLGGTQYF
cdr3_nt: TGTGCCACCAGCAGGCCGGGACTAGGGGGGACCCAGTACTTC

d_call: -
v_call: TRBV2
j_call: TRBJ2-2
cdr3_aa: CASSPRAPEELFF
cdr3_nt: TGTGCCAGCAGTCCCAGGGCCCCGGAGGAGCTGTTTTTT

d_call: TRBD1
v_call: TRBV28
j_call: TRBJ2-1
cdr3_aa: CASSLYSYRGSSYNEQFF
cdr3_nt: TGTGCCAGCAGCTTATACAGCTACAGGGGGAGCTCCTACAATGAGCAGTTCTTC

d_call: TRBD2
v_call: TRBV4-2
j_call: TRBJ2-7
cdr3_aa: CASSQPGLVDEQYF
cdr3_nt: TGTGCCAGCAGCCAGCCGGGACTAGTCGACGAGCAGTACTTC

d_call: -
v_call: TRBV2
j_call: TRBJ1-1
cdr3_aa: CASSEQGFDTEAFF
cdr3_nt: TGTGCCAGCAGTGAGCAGGGGTTCGACACTGAAGCTTTCTTT

d_call: -
v_call: TRBV6-6
j_call: TRBJ2-1
cdr3_aa: CASRGGDYNEQFF
cdr3_nt: TGTGCCAGCAGAGGGGGTGACTACAATGAGCAGTTCTTC

d_call: TRBD1
v_call: TRBV4-1
j_call: TRBJ2-5
cdr3_aa: CASSQEMDRGSETQYF
cdr3_nt: TGCGCCAGCAGCCAAGAAATGGACAGGGGTTCAGAGACCCAGTACTTC

d_call: -
v_call: TRBV5-4
j_call: TRBJ1-1
cdr3_aa: CASSLAFVENTEAFF
cdr3_nt: TGTGCCAGCAGCTTGGCCTTCGTAGAGAACACTGAAGCTTTCTTT

d_call: -
v_call: TRBV6-5
j_call: TRBJ2-1
cdr3_aa: CASSRDNDEQFF
cdr3_nt: TGTGCCAGCAGCCGGGACAACGATGAGCAGTTCTTC

d_call: -
v_call: TRBV10-3
j_call: TRBJ1-2
cdr3_aa: CAISAGKGGYTF
cdr3_nt: TGTGCCATCAGTGCAGGGAAAGGTGGCTACACCTTC

d_call: -
v_call: TRBV12-5
j_call: TRBJ2-1
cdr3_aa: CASGLVIGGGGNEQFF
cdr3_nt: TGTGCTAGTGGTTTGGTAATAGGGGGAGGGGGCAATGAGCAGTTCTTC

d_call: TRBD1
v_call: TRBV18
j_call: TRBJ2-1
cdr3_aa: CASSPIDRGSYNEQFF
cdr3_nt: TGTGCCAGCTCACCGATCGACAGGGGCTCCTACAATGAGCAGTTCTTC

d_call: -
v_call: TRBV14
j_call: TRBJ2-7
cdr3_aa: CASSPQVYEQYF
cdr3_nt: TGTGCCAGCAGCCCACAGGTCTACGAGCAGTACTTC

d_call: TRBD1
v_call: TRBV5-6
j_call: TRBJ1-2
cdr3_aa: CASSVDRGRLYGYTF
cdr3_nt: TGTGCCAGCAGCGTCGACAGGGGGCGCCTCTATGGCTACACCTTC

d_call: -
v_call: TRBV5-4
j_call: TRBJ1-1
cdr3_aa: CASSQDRDTNTEAFF
cdr3_nt: TGTGCCAGCAGCCAGGACCGGGACACTAACACTGAAGCTTTCTTT

d_call: -
v_call: TRBV13
j_call: TRBJ2-1
cdr3_aa: CASSLGRGSPYNEQFF
cdr3_nt: TGTGCCAGCAGCTTAGGCAGGGGAAGCCCCTACAATGAGCAGTTCTTC

d_call: TRBD2
v_call: TRBV14
j_call: TRBJ2-5
cdr3_aa: CASSQWGGKRETQYF
cdr3_nt: TGTGCCAGCAGCCAATGGGGGGGGAAAAGAGAGACCCAGTACTTC

d_call: TRBD2
v_call: TRBV5-6
j_call: TRBJ2-5
cdr3_aa: CASSLKRGGQETQYF
cdr3_nt: TGTGCCAGCAGCTTGAAGCGGGGGGGACAAGAGACCCAGTACTTC

d_call: -
v_call: TRBV11-3
j_call: TRBJ2-2
cdr3_aa: CASSLGHRDTGELFF
cdr3_nt: TGTGCCAGCAGCCTGGGACATCGGGACACCGGGGAGCTGTTTTTT